This T cell receptor beta chain appears in the sequencing data of a study of T cell changes during pregnancy in multiple sclerosis. CDR3 size: 14 residues. V dropped 6 bases and J dropped 4 bases, with 16 bases sitting between them. Germline lookup yields CDR1 LNHDA and CDR2 SQIVND (reference sequence). Profiling relied on immunoSEQ multiplex PCR, and the TCRdb table lists in-frame clones only, not all of them. The sample consists of under 30,000 clones, over 75% of them appearing once. The TCR sequence derives from a female donor with multiple sclerosis, enrolled in a pregnancy study. The sample consisted of CD8+ T cells from peripheral blood mononuclear cells, taken after pregnancy. The chain joins TRBV19 to TRBJ2-7; D is undetermined. CDR3 in DNA: TGTGCCAGTAGAAGCTCGAGCGCCTCTTACGAGCAGTACTTC. It specifies CASRSSSASYEQYF.